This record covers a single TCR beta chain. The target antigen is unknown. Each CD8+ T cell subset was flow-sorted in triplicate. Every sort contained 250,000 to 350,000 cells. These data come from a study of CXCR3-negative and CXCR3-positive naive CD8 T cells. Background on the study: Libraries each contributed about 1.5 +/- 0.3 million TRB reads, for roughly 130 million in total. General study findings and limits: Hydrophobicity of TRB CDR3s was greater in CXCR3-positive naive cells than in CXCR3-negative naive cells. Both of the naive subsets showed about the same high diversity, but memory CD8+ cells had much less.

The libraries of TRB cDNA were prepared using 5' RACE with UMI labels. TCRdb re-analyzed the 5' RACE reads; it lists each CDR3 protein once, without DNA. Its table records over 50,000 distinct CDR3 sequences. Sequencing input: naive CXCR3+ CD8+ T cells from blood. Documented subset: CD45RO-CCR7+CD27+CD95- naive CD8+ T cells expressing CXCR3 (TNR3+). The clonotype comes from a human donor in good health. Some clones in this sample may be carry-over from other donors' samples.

CDR3 sequence: CASSRQVASEKLFF. The chain uses TRBV6-6 and TRBJ1-4. CDR3 length equals 14 residues. Germline V gene lookup returns CDR1 MNHNY and CDR2 SVGAGI (reference sequence).